Below are 26 T cell receptor beta chains sequenced from a single sample in a study of tumor and adjacent non-tumor tissue in lung cancer (dated by TCRdb to 2017 to 2018). RNA was isolated from bulk unsorted tissue, and RNA quality was assessed with a NanoDrop ND-1000 and an Agilent 2100. The library was made by multiplex PCR. The instrument was an Illumina HiSeq 2500. TCRbeta libraries were built by three rounds of nested PCR using primers (Table S4), following protocols modified from ARM-PCR. TCRdb itself trimmed the public reads at Q25 with fastp, ran MiXCR and retained productive beta chains. Every distinct CDR3 protein forms one entry, paired with its most common genes and DNA. The sample contains 89,000 or so distinct CDR3 sequences, roughly three fifths of them found a single time. The ten most abundant clones make up about 16% of the sample. Source material: lung tumor tissue. Every receptor here comes from a man aged 65 to 79 with non-small cell lung cancer.

Points on this clonotype: A much larger clone differs from this one at a single base, so this may be a read error. The genes are TRBV28 and TRBJ2-7; D gene ambiguous. The CDR3 totals 14 residues. The germline CDR1 and CDR2 sequences are MDHEN and SYDVKM. CDR3 residues: CASNLGQAGYEQYF. The CDR3 DNA sequence: TGTGCCAGCAATTTAGGTCAGGCCGGCTACGAGCAGTACTTC.

A note on this clonotype: One junction end disagrees with the germline gene, perhaps due to a read error. The V gene is TRBV5-5, the J gene TRBJ2-5; maybe TRBD2 (5 bases). This CDR3 is built from 13 residues. Germline values: CDR1 SGHKS, CDR2 YYEKEE (reference sequence). The CDR3, as DNA: TGTGCCAGTAAGTGCTTGGAGGAAGAGACCCAATACTTC. Its translation is CASKCLEEETQYF. Drawing the rest from reference TRBV5-5 and TRBJ2-5, the complete variable domain is DAGVTQSPTHLIKTRGQQVTLRCSPISGHKSVSWYQQVLGQGPQFIFQYYEKEERGRGNFPDRFSARQFPNYSSELNVNALLLGDSALYLCASKCLEEETQYFGPGTRLLVL.

This clonotype occurred many times. The chain carries TRBV2 and TRBJ2-2; D gene ambiguous. This CDR3 spans 12 amino acids. V was shortened by 4 bases and J by 4 bases, with 4 bases between the two germline ends. Germline CDR1 reads SNHLY; CDR2 reads FYNNEI. The DNA for the CDR3 is TGTGCCAGCAGTGCGGGCACCGGGGAGCTGTTTTTT. It specifies CASSAGTGELFF.

A word on this clonotype: The junction and the germline gene differ at one end; a read error may be behind it. The rearrangement links TRBV11-2 to TRBJ2-2; the D gene is possibly TRBD1 (6 bases). Germline V gives CDR1 SGHAT, CDR2 FQNNGV. CDR3 length equals 14 residues. CDR3 sequence reads: CASRGQLITGKLFF. As DNA, the CDR3 is TGTGCCAGTAGAGGACAGCTAATCACCGGGAAGCTGTTTTTT.

J is TRBJ2-1 and V is TRBV20-1, with 15 bases aligning to TRBD2. Unmatched junction bases numbered 7, after V lost 7 bases and J lost 0 bases. Per the germline V gene, CDR1 is DFQATT and CDR2 is SNEGSKA (reference sequence). This CDR3 spans 17 amino acids. In DNA form, the CDR3 reads TGCAGTGTGCCGGGACTAGCGGGGGGATCCTCCTACAATGAGCAGTTCTTC. Protein product: CSVPGLAGGSSYNEQFF.

This chain links TRBV20-1 with TRBJ2-7; no clear D gene. V was trimmed by 5 bases and J by 2 bases, leaving 10 bases between them. The CDR3 loop spans 12 amino acids. Germline V gene sequence: CDR1 DFQATT, CDR2 SNEGSKA (reference sequence). CDR3 in amino acids: CSAVGRTYEQYF. CDR3 nucleotides: TGCAGTGCTGTTGGACGGACCTACGAGCAGTACTTC.

The chain couples TRBV10-2 to TRBJ1-2, with D unresolved. The germline gives CDR1 WSHSY, CDR2 SAAADI. V was shortened by 5 bases and J by 2 bases, with 6 bases between the two germline ends. The CDR3 has 12 amino acids. The DNA of the CDR3 is TGCGCCAGCAGTCATGGGAACTATGGCTACACCTTC. Protein product: CASSHGNYGYTF.

On this clonotype: The junction does not match germline at one end; this may be a read error. CDR3 in amino acids: CANSWDLATHRRHEQYF. For the CDR3, the DNA is TGTGCCAACAGTTGGGATCTAGCCACCCACCGGCGACACGAGCAGTACTTC. This rearrangement joins TRBV6-2 or TRBV6-3 to TRBJ2-7, with D possibly being TRBD2 (5 bases). Germline V gives CDR1 MNHEY, CDR2 SVGEGT. This CDR3 contains 17 residues.

With respect to this clonotype: Since no conserved phenylalanine or tryptophan closes the CDR3, a read error is the likely cause. The V gene is TRBV5-4, the J gene TRBJ1-2, with TRBD1 identical over 7 bases. The CDR3 is 16 residues long. Germline V lookup: CDR1 SGHNT, CDR2 YYREEE (reference sequence). CDR3 nucleotide sequence: TGTGTCAGCAGCTCGACAGGGTCCAGTATTAGCTATGGCTACACCTTA. Amino acid sequence: CVSSSTGSSISYGYTL.

On this clonotype: As the CDR3 is not closed by the conserved phenylalanine or tryptophan, this likely results from a read error. The chain uses TRBV7-9 and TRBJ1-6; no clear D gene. The CDR3 totals 14 residues. CDR1 and CDR2 (germline): SEHNR, FQNEAQ (reference sequence). The CDR3 sequence: CASSLYMDGSPLHI. The DNA for the CDR3 is TGTGCTAGCAGCTTATATATGGATGGTTCACCCCTCCACATT.

This clonotype showed up many times. The chain is built from TRBV6-1 and TRBJ1-2; D possibly corresponds to TRBD1 (5 bases). Germline values: CDR1 MNHNS, CDR2 SASEGT. With 11 bases removed from V and 8 bases from J, the gap between germline ends came to 18 bases. The CDR3 loop spans 12 amino acids. CDR3 region: CAGRTDTAGYTF. Here the CDR3 DNA reads TGTGCCGGTAGGACGGACACGGCAGGCTACACCTTC.

This clonotype was observed many times. CDR3 bases: TGTGCCAGCAGCCGTAGCGGGAGGGGGACCGGGGAGCTGTTTTTT. Amino acid sequence: CASSRSGRGTGELFF. The chain couples TRBV5-4 to TRBJ2-2, with 11 bases matching TRBD2. V lost 4 bases and J lost 5; bases outside the gene matches: 4. Germline values: CDR1 SGHNT, CDR2 YYREEE (reference sequence). The CDR3 has 15 residues.

The chain links TRBV29-1 to TRBJ2-3; TRBD2 matches 9 bases. V lost 3 bases and J lost 2; bases outside the gene matches: 6. The CDR3 length is 15 residues. Germline assignment: CDR1 SQVTM and CDR2 ANQGSEA. CDR3 region: CSVDTAGGSTDTQYF. In DNA form, the CDR3 reads TGCAGCGTTGATACGGCGGGGGGGTCCACAGATACGCAGTATTTT.

About this clonotype itself: The junction differs from germline at one of its ends, possibly a read error. J is TRBJ2-7 and V is TRBV11-2; 11 nucleotides align to TRBD1. Germline CDR1 reads SGHAT; CDR2 reads FQNNGV. This CDR3 has 15 amino acids. The DNA for the CDR3 is TGTGTCAGCAGCTCCGGGACAGGGGGGATTTACGAACAGTACTTC. Translating gives CVSSSGTGGIYEQYF.

Note on this clonotype: This may be a read error, as it is one base from a much larger clone. This chain connects TRBV5-6 to TRBJ2-1; the match to TRBD2 covers 10 bases. The CDR3 extends over 15 amino acids. Germline V lookup: CDR1 SGHDT, CDR2 YYEEEE. In DNA, the CDR3 is TGTGCCAGCAGCTTCAATAGCGGGGGGTACAATGAGCAGTCCTTC. This encodes CASSFNSGGYNEQSF.

This clonotype came up a few times. This could be a read error, since a much larger clone is one nucleotide away. V gene TRBV29-1 combines with J gene TRBJ1-1, with D tentatively TRBD1 (6 bases). The CDR3 sequence is 13 residues long. Germline CDR1 is SQVTM and CDR2 is ANQGSEA. V was cut by 7 bases and J by 4 bases, with 16 bases left in between. In DNA, the CDR3 is TGCAGCGCCGTTACTGGACAGACCACTGAAGCTTTCTTT. Residues: CSAVTGQTTEAFF.

For this clonotype: Sequence at one end of the junction differs from germline and may be a read error. V gene TRBV10-3 combines with J gene TRBJ2-5; the D gene is possibly TRBD2 (6 bases). CDR1 ENHRY and CDR2 SYGVKD come from the germline V gene. The CDR3 runs 13 residues. For the CDR3, the DNA is TGTGCCATCGGATCGGGACTCCAAGAGGCCCAATACTTC. Translating gives CAIGSGLQEAQYF.

Concerning this clonotype itself: This may come from a read error, since a much larger clone is one base off. The chain has TRBV6-5 and TRBJ2-7; a weak D match, TRBD1 (6 bases). CDR3 length: 14 amino acids. V dropped 8 bases and J dropped 1 base, with 15 bases sitting between them. CDR1 and CDR2 (germline): MNHEY, SVGAGI. CDR3 in amino acids: CASGRRTVSYEQYF. The CDR3 coding sequence is TGTGCCAGCGGCCGGCGGACAGTTTCCTACGAGCAGTACTTC.

This clonotype came up once. A junction boundary mismatches the germline segment, possibly from a read error. The genes are TRBV11-2 and TRBJ2-7; 9 bases match TRBD1. The germline V gene encodes CDR1 SGHAT and CDR2 FQNNGV. There are 12 residues in the CDR3. CDR3 in DNA: TGTACCAGCAACTCGGACAGGGGCGAGCAATACTTC. Translating it yields CTSNSDRGEQYF.

Comments on this clonotype: An end of the junction does not agree with germline; a read error may underlie this. The genes are TRBV4-1 and TRBJ1-1, with TRBD1 as a possible D gene (6 bases). In germline, CDR1 is MGHRA, CDR2 YSYEKL. The CDR3 covers 15 residues. The CDR3 DNA sequence: TGCGCCAGCAGCCAAGATTACCAAGGGGACACTGAAGTTTTCTTT. Protein: CASSQDYQGDTEVFF.

This clonotype was found many times. The chain joins TRBV11-2 to TRBJ2-3; D is unclear. The germline CDR1 and CDR2 sequences are SGHAT and FQNNGV. The V end lost 2 bases, the J end lost 4 bases, and 13 bases lay between the germline ends. The CDR3 consists of 15 residues. Here the CDR3 DNA reads TGTGCCAGCAGCTTAAACATTCGGGCAGCAGATACGCAGTATTTT. Its protein is CASSLNIRAADTQYF.

This clonotype has a handful of counts. No conserved phenylalanine or tryptophan ends this CDR3, so it is likely a read error. The CDR3 DNA sequence: TGTGCCTGGAGTACGACAGGGCAAGCTTTCTTA. Translated, it gives CAWSTTGQAFL. This chain joins TRBV30 and TRBJ1-1; 7 bases are shared with TRBD1. J was trimmed by 9 bases and V by 2 bases; bases with no gene match: 3. There are 11 residues in the CDR3. Per the germline V gene, CDR1 is GTSNPN and CDR2 is SVGIG (reference sequence).

This chain uses TRBV11-1 with TRBJ2-7, with D unresolved. From germline, CDR1 is SGHAT and CDR2 FQDESV (reference sequence). This CDR3 has 13 amino acids. V lost 4 bases to trimming and J lost 10 bases, with 17 bases between them. For the CDR3, the DNA is TGTGCCAGCAGCTCCCGTCAGAACTACGGACAGTACTTC. It encodes CASSSRQNYGQYF.

In regard to this clonotype: This could be a read error, since a much larger clone is one nucleotide away. The rearrangement joins TRBV7-2 to TRBJ1-1; D remains ambiguous. The germline V gene encodes CDR1 SGHTA and CDR2 FQGNSA. This CDR3 spans 14 amino acids. The CDR3 DNA reads as TGTGCCAGCAGCCCGATCCGGGTGAACACTGAATCTTTCTTT. It yields the protein CASSPIRVNTESFF.

This clonotype was picked up many times. The V and J genes are TRBV29-1 and TRBJ2-7; D is undetermined. The germline gives CDR1 SQVTM, CDR2 ANQGSEA. The V end lost 2 bases, the J end lost 3 bases, and 8 bases lay between the germline ends. The CDR3 is made up of 12 amino acids. CDR3 amino acids: CSVETTLYEQYF. CDR3 sequence (DNA): TGCAGCGTTGAAACGACCCTCTACGAGCAGTACTTC.

To note about this clonotype: With a much larger clone just one base away, this may be a read error. This chain joins TRBV6-1 and TRBJ2-7; D is unclear. Germline CDR1 is MNHNS and CDR2 is SASEGT. The V end was cut by 5 bases, the J end by 0 bases, with 8 bases between. The CDR3 totals 13 residues. DNA for the CDR3: TGTGCCAGCAGTATGGGCGGCTCCTACGAGCAGTACTTC. Its protein product is CASSMGGSYEQYF.